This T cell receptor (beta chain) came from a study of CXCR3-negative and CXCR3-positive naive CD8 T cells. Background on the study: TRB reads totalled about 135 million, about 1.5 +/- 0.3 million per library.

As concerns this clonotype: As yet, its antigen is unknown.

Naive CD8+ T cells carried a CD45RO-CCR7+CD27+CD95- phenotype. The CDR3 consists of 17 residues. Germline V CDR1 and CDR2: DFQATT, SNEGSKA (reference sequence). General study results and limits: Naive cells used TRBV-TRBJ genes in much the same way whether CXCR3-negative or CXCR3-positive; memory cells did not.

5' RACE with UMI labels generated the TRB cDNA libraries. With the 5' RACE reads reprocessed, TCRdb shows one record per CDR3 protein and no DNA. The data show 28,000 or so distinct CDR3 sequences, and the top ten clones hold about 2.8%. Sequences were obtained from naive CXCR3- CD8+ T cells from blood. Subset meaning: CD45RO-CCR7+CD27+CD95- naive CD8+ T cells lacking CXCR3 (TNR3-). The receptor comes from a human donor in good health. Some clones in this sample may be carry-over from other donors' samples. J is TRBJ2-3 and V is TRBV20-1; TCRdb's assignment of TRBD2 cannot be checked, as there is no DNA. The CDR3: CSARTSGEKPVTDTQYF.